This entry describes one TCR beta chain. This record belongs to a study of T cell responses to AZD1222 COVID-19 vaccine. Assay used: immunoSEQ multiplex PCR; TCRdb lists only in-frame clones, some missing. The sample records 160,000 or so clones, roughly nine tenths being singletons. Unmatched junction bases numbered 4, after V lost 3 bases and J lost 10 bases. Germline assignment: CDR1 SGHTA and CDR2 FQGNSA. The CDR3 loop spans 14 amino acids. The sequencing used peripheral blood, collected on day 0 of MenACWY control vaccination. J is TRBJ1-6 and V is TRBV7-2; 9 bases are shared with TRBD1. This receptor was taken from an adult in good health. The CDR3 loop is CASSFRQGDSPLHF. The CDR3 coding sequence is TGTGCCAGCAGCTTCCGACAGGGGGACTCACCCCTCCACTTT.